The rows below give T cell receptor beta chains drawn from one sample of a study of CD8 T cells in Susac syndrome. TCRdb fed the immunoSEQ multiplex PCR reads into MiXCR, producing one record per CDR3 protein. The sample has some 94,000 distinct CDR3 sequences; around 94% are singletons. The sequenced sample consisted of CD4+ T cells from PBMCs. Receptor source: a human donor with Susac syndrome. CDR3s include the opening cysteine and the closing phenylalanine or tryptophan. The D gene is left open where the match is weak. The listing skips clone size in some rows; elsewhere it reads once, few, many or a size class.

d_call	clone_size	v_call	j_call	cdr3_nt	cdr3_aa
TRBD1	-	TRBV12-3/TRBV12-4	TRBJ2-2	TGTGCCAGCGGGACAGGGGGCTTGGGGGAGCTGTTTTTT	CASGTGGLGELFF
TRBD2	-	TRBV20-1	TRBJ2-1	TGCAGTGCTAGACTAGCGGGGGGGCAGTTCTTC	CSARLAGGQFF
TRBD2	-	TRBV19	TRBJ2-3	TGTGCCAGTAGACTAGCGGGGGCCTTCACAGATACGCAGTATTTT	CASRLAGAFTDTQYF
-	-	TRBV9	TRBJ1-5	TGTGCCAGCAGCGTAGGACAGATCAATCAGCCCCAGCATTTT	CASSVGQINQPQHF
-	-	TRBV6-5	TRBJ2-7	TGTGCCAGCTCAACACCAGGGGGGACCTACGAGCAGTACTTC	CASSTPGGTYEQYF
TRBD1	-	TRBV5-6	TRBJ1-5	TGTGCCAGCAGCGGAGGGACAGGAACTCAGCCCCAGCATTTT	CASSGGTGTQPQHF
-	-	TRBV29-1	TRBJ2-7	TGCAGCTCCTCGGGGGGCGAATCGTACGAGCAGTACTTC	CSSSGGESYEQYF
-	few	TRBV2	TRBJ2-5	TGTGCCAGCAGTGAAGCGGGGGAGACCCAGTACTTC	CASSEAGETQYF
-	once	TRBV9	TRBJ2-7	TGTGCCAGCCCCAACTACGAGCAGTACTTC	CASPNYEQYF
-	-	TRBV27	TRBJ2-3	TGTGCCAGCAGTAAGAGGGAGGCAGATACGCAGTATTTT	CASSKREADTQYF
-	-	TRBV30	TRBJ2-3	TGTGCCTGGAGTTACCGGACGTACACAGATACGCAGTATTTT	CAWSYRTYTDTQYF
-	-	TRBV5-1	TRBJ1-6	TGCGCCAGCAGGATCGGAGGTAATTCACCCCTCCACTTT	CASRIGGNSPLHF
-	-	TRBV30	TRBJ1-4	TGTGCCTGGAGTGAAGGGATCCGAGATGAAAAACTGTTTTTT	CAWSEGIRDEKLFF
TRBD2	-	TRBV12-3/TRBV12-4	TRBJ2-1	TGTGCCAGCAGCCCGGGACTAGCGGGCATTGGTGAGCAGTTCTTC	CASSPGLAGIGEQFF
TRBD1	-	TRBV6-5	TRBJ1-1	TGTGCCAGCCGACAGGGGGTGAACACTGAAGCTTTCTTT	CASRQGVNTEAFF
TRBD2	-	TRBV30	TRBJ2-2	TGTGCCTGGACCCGACTAGCTGGACCCACCACCGGGGAGCTGTTTTTT	CAWTRLAGPTTGELFF
TRBD2	-	TRBV4-2	TRBJ2-1	TGTGCCAGCAGCCAAGATCCAGCGGGGAACTACAATGAGCAGTTCTTC	CASSQDPAGNYNEQFF
-	-	TRBV20-1	TRBJ2-7	TGCAGTGCTAGGGCAGCCCGGGAGCAGTACTTC	CSARAAREQYF
-	-	TRBV5-4	TRBJ2-5	TGTGCCAGCAGTGCCCCGGGACGGTCCCAAGAGACCCAGTACTTC	CASSAPGRSQETQYF
-	-	TRBV5-1	TRBJ2-3	TGCGCCAGCAGCTTGGCCGGGGGTAAAACAGATACGCAGTATTTT	CASSLAGGKTDTQYF
TRBD2	-	TRBV24-1	TRBJ2-3	TGTGCCACCAGTGAAGCGGGGGGGACCACAGATACGCAGTATTTT	CATSEAGGTTDTQYF
-	-	TRBV7-2	TRBJ2-5	TGTGCCAGCAGCTTAGCCCGACAAGAGACCCAGTACTTC	CASSLARQETQYF
TRBD1	-	TRBV2	TRBJ1-6	TGTGCCAGCAGCACCCTTAGGGGACAGAATTCACCCCTCCACTTT	CASSTLRGQNSPLHF
-	-	TRBV7-2	TRBJ2-1	TGTGCCAGCAGCTCCCAGGGATCCCTCTCCTACAATGAGCAGTTCTTC	CASSSQGSLSYNEQFF
-	-	TRBV9	TRBJ2-7	TGTGCCAGCAGCCCAGGCCGGAAGCAGTACTTC	CASSPGRKQYF
-	-	TRBV7-8	TRBJ2-7	TGTGCCAGCAGCTACGCCGAGGGGGAGGTTATCTACGAGCAGTACTTC	CASSYAEGEVIYEQYF
-	-	TRBV12-2	TRBJ1-1	TGTGCAAGTCGCTTAGCGGTGGTCCCTTTGAACACTGAAGCTTTCTTT	CASRLAVVPLNTEAFF
TRBD1	-	TRBV3-1	TRBJ2-1	TGTGCCAGCAGCCAGGGACAGGGGGCTTATGAGCAGTTCTTC	CASSQGQGAYEQFF
-	-	TRBV27	TRBJ1-5	TGTGCCAGCGGCACCTCCGGATACAATCAGCCCCAGCATTTT	CASGTSGYNQPQHF
TRBD1	-	TRBV20-1	TRBJ2-5	TGCAGTCACCCCTTTCGGACAGGGCGGAGAGGGGCAGAGACCCAGTACTTC	CSHPFRTGRRGAETQYF
TRBD2	-	TRBV7-2	TRBJ2-7	TGTGCCAGCAGCTTAGCCGTTGGGGCGGGGGGGCCGCGCGAGCAGTACTTC	CASSLAVGAGGPREQYF